The TCR beta chain under discussion was sequenced for a study of cytomegalovirus exposure and HLA in healthy donors. Whole-study findings and limits: Rare TCR sequences predominated, though certain public TCRs were found in many donors. Altogether, some 170 TCR beta chains were recorded as cytomegalovirus-associated.

This clone appeared a few times. The antigen is unknown. The data were produced by immunoSEQ multiplex PCR, yet TCRdb's version contains in-frame clones alone and is incomplete. The sample has some 150,000 clones; almost 90% are singletons. Donors came from a validation cohort of approximately 110 subjects, distinct from the first 666-subject cohort. The CDR3 is 13 amino acids. Trimming took 4 bases from V and 2 from J, leaving 8 bases between them. Germline V gives CDR1 WSHSY, CDR2 SAAADI. Sequences were obtained from PBMCs. V is TRBV10-2 and J is TRBJ1-1; possibly TRBD1 for D (6 bases). The clonotype was recovered from a woman under 30 in good health and CMV-seropositive. CDR3 residues: CASSVDSNTEAFF. The DNA of the CDR3 is TGCGCCAGCAGTGTGGACAGCAACACTGAAGCTTTCTTT.